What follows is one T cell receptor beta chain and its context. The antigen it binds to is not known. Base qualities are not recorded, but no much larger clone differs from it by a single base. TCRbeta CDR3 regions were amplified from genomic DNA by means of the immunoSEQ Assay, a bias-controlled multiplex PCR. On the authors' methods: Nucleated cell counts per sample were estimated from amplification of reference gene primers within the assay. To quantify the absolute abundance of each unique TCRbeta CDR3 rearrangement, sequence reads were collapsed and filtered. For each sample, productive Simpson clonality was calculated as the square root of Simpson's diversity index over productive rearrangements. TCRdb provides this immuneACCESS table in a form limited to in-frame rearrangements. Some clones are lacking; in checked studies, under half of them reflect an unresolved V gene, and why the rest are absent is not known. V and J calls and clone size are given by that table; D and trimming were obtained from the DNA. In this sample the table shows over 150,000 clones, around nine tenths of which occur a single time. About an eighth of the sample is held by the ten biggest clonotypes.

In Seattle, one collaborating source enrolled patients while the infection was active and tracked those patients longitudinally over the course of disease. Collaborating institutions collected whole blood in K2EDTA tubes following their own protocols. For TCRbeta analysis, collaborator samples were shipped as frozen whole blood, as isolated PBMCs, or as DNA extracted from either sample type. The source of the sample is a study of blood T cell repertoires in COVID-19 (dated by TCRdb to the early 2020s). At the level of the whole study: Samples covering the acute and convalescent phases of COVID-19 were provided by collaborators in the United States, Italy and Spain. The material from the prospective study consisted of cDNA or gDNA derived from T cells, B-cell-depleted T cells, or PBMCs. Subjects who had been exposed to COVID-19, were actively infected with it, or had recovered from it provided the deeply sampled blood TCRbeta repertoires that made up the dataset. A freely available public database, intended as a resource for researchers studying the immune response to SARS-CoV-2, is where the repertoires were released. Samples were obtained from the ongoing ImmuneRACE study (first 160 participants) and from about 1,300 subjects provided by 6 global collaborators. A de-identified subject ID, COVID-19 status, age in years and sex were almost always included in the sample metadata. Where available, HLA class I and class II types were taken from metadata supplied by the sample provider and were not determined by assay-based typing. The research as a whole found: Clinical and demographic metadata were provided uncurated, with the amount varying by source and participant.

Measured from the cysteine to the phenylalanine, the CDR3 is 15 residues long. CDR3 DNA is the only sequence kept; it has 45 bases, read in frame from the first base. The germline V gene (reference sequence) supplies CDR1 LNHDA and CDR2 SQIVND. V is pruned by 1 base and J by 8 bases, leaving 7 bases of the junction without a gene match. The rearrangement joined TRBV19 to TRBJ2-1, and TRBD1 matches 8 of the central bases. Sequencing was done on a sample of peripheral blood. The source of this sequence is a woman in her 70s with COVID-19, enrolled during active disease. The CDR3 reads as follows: CASSIGGTGLDEQFF. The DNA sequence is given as TGTGCCAGTAGTATAGGGGGGACAGGATTGGATGAGCAGTTCTTC. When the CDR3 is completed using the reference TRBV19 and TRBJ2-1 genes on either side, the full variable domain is DGGITQSPKYLFRKEGQNVTLSCEQNLNHDAMYWYRQDPGQGLRLIYYSQIVNDFQKGDIAEGYSVSREKKESFPLTVTSAQKNPTAFYLCASSIGGTGLDEQFFGPGTRLTVL.